The present T cell receptor beta chain was sequenced within a study of CD8+ T cells in alopecia areata. About the research overall: After 6 to 18 months of tofacitinib, follow-up continued 6 months off drug. Study-wide points: Normal scalp showed lower clonality than lesional scalp, especially alopecia totalis/universalis.

Lesional scalp punch biopsies and peripheral blood were collected from alopecia areata patients. The sorting of PBMCs gave CD4+ and CD8+ T cells. The table lists this clone with a few counts. Its antigen is currently unknown. Sequencing templates came from extracted RNA that was reverse transcribed into cDNA. Method: immunoSEQ multiplex PCR; TCRdb's copy keeps in-frame clones and lacks some. The table shows around 140,000 clones, with roughly half occurring only once. CDR1 is LGHNA, CDR2 YSLEER, per germline. The CDR3 length is 16 residues. The J segment lost 4 bases and the V segment lost 1 base, leaving 8 bases of the junction unmatched.

This TCR was recovered from a human donor with alopecia areata. The rearrangement links TRBV4-3 to TRBJ2-7, with 9 bases fitting TRBD2. The input for sequencing was CD4+ T cells sorted from blood, taken at week 0. For the CDR3, the DNA is TGCGCCAGCAGCCAAGCTGGTAGCGGGGGTCGATACGAGCAGTACTTC. Translating it yields CASSQAGSGGRYEQYF.